At least ten counts were recorded for the clone carrying this TCR beta chain. These data come from a study of blood T cell repertoires in COVID-19. Study-level background: Donors in the United States, Italy and Spain gave samples during acute or convalescent COVID-19. PBMCs, B-cell-depleted T cells, or T cells were the source of the cDNA or gDNA that made up the material.

Those enrolled in Seattle joined during active infection and were followed longitudinally afterward. Generated by immunoSEQ multiplex PCR, the TCRdb table keeps only in-frame clones and is missing some. The top ten hold about 1.3% of the sample, which has approximately 240,000 clones, under 85% seen once. The CDR3 sequence is 17 residues long. Germline CDR1 and CDR2: SGHAT and FQNNGV. V trimming: 2 bases; J trimming: 4 bases; junction bases outside the gene matches: 12. The V gene is TRBV11-2, the J gene TRBJ2-3, with TRBD1 matching over 7 bases. The sample was peripheral blood. This sequence originates from a woman aged 30 to 39 with COVID-19, enrolled during active disease. CDR3 in amino acids: CASSLTTPLGGADTQYF. The CDR3 DNA reads TGTGCCAGCAGCTTAACCACCCCCCTAGGGGGCGCAGATACGCAGTATTTT. The full variable domain, its missing parts supplied by reference TRBV11-2 and TRBJ2-3, is EAGVAQSPRYKIIEKRQSVAFWCNPISGHATLYWYQQILGQGPKLLIQFQNNGVVDDSQLPKDRFSAERLKGVDSTLKIQPAKLEDSAVYLCASSLTTPLGGADTQYFGPGTRLTVL.